Following are 13 T cell receptor beta chains from one sample sequenced in a study of T-cell memory formation after mild COVID-19 (dated by TCRdb to about 2021). The library was generated by 5' RACE. The data were produced on an Illumina NovaSeq 6000. TCRdb took the public reads, trimmed them with fastp at Q25, ran MiXCR for clone calling and kept in-frame beta chains. Identical CDR3 protein sequences are pooled into one entry, listed with their most common genes and DNA. Across this sample there are more than 450,000 distinct CDR3 sequences, with about a sixth seen only once. 9.5% to 15% of the sample comes from the top ten. Sequencing was performed on PBMCs or a T cell subset sorted from them (not recorded which). The receptors were sampled from an adult woman who had mild COVID-19 (a few samples of this study predate the infection). The sample titles of this study are shuffled in the database, so cell type and time point are left out; the donor was told from shared clones.

This clonotype was detected a few times. The chain couples TRBV7-2 to TRBJ2-5; D is tentatively TRBD1 or TRBD2 (5 bases each). CDR1 SGHTA and CDR2 FQGNSA come from the germline V gene. The V end was cut by 9 bases, the J end by 4 bases, with 12 bases between. The CDR3 contains 12 residues. In DNA, the CDR3 is TGTGCCAGTGAGGGGACGGGAGAGACCCAGTACTTC. It translates to CASEGTGETQYF.

This clonotype was detected only a few times. This sequence joins TRBV29-1 and TRBJ2-7, with D maybe TRBD2 (6 bases). V was shortened by 6 bases and J by 0 bases, with 12 bases between the two germline ends. The CDR3 runs to 13 residues. Germline V gene data show CDR1 as SQVTM and CDR2 as ANQGSEA. CDR3 region: CSVITSYSYEQYF. DNA for the CDR3: TGCAGCGTCATTACTAGCTACTCCTACGAGCAGTACTTC.

The chain joins TRBV5-4 to TRBJ2-1; no definite D call. The CDR3 is made up of 14 amino acids. The germline gives CDR1 SGHNT, CDR2 YYREEE (reference sequence). V was shortened by 2 bases and J by 5 bases, with 11 bases between the two germline ends. The CDR3 DNA reads as TGTGCCAGCAGCTTTGGATCGAGTAACAATGAGCAGTTCTTC. This gives the protein CASSFGSSNNEQFF.

The gene calls are TRBV6-6 and TRBJ1-1; 10 bases fit TRBD1. Per the germline V gene, CDR1 is MNHNY and CDR2 is SVGAGI (reference sequence). CDR3 length: 17 amino acids. The junction had 8 bases not matched to a gene; V was cut back by 2 bases and J by 2 bases. Here the CDR3 reads CASSYPGTGERNTEAFF. CDR3 nucleotides: TGTGCCAGCAGTTACCCCGGGACAGGGGAGCGAAACACTGAAGCTTTCTTT.

This clonotype was counted at least ten times. The chain uses TRBV9 and TRBJ2-7, with TRBD2 as a possible D gene (6 bases). This CDR3 spans 11 amino acids. Between the trimmed V and J ends, which lost 3 bases and 7 bases, there was a span of 8 bases. Germline CDR1 and CDR2: SGDLS and YYNGEE. CDR3 in amino acids: CASSAGGEQYF. In DNA, the CDR3 is TGTGCCAGCAGCGCCGGGGGTGAGCAGTACTTC.

This clonotype was seen a handful of times. The chain has TRBV20-1 and TRBJ2-1; 14 bases map to TRBD2. Germline CDR1 is DFQATT and CDR2 is SNEGSKA (reference sequence). This CDR3 contains 15 residues. Losses at the gene ends were 3 bases for V and 10 bases for J; bases not matched to a gene: 8. The CDR3 spells CSASAGTSGSSEQFF. For the CDR3, the DNA is TGCAGTGCTAGTGCCGGGACTAGCGGGAGTAGCGAGCAGTTCTTC.

The sample holds a few counts of this clonotype. The chain uses TRBV5-4 and TRBJ1-2; TRBD1 agrees at 8 bases. V shed 1 base, J shed 2 bases, and the junction held 4 bases outside the gene matches. The length of the CDR3 is 15 residues. Germline lookup yields CDR1 SGHNT and CDR2 YYREEE (reference sequence). The CDR3 nucleotides read TGTGCCAGCAGCTTGCAGGGGGCGCCGAACTATGGCTACACCTTC. This codes for CASSLQGAPNYGYTF.

This chain joins TRBV4-2 and TRBJ1-3; possible D gene TRBD1, 6 bases. The germline V gene encodes CDR1 LGHNA and CDR2 YNFKEQ. The CDR3 covers 16 residues. Trimming pared 3 bases from V and 0 bases from J, leaving 12 bases between. CDR3 protein: CASSHPGQISGNTIYF. CDR3 nucleotides: TGTGCCAGCAGCCACCCCGGACAGATCTCTGGAAACACCATATATTTT.

In its sample, this clonotype was seen a few times. The rearrangement links TRBV6-5 to TRBJ2-5, with TRBD2 identical over 9 bases. After removal of 8 bases from V and 4 bases from J, the junction contained 8 bases not matched to a gene. Germline V gene sequence: CDR1 MNHEY, CDR2 SVGAGI. CDR3 length: 14 residues. CDR3 coding DNA: TGTGCCAGCCAGGGGCTAGCGGGAATAGAGACCCAGTACTTC. Its translation is CASQGLAGIETQYF.

The chain is built from TRBV24-1 and TRBJ2-2; a possible D gene is TRBD1 (5 bases). This CDR3 has 15 residues. From germline, CDR1 is KGHDR and CDR2 SFDVKD. Trimming stripped 6 bases from V and 6 bases from J, with 16 bases between. Written as DNA, the CDR3 is TGTGCCACCAGTTCGGTAGGGGCCCGTTCCGGGGAGCTGTTTTTT. Residues: CATSSVGARSGELFF.

This clonotype came up many times. The genes are TRBV7-2 and TRBJ1-6; 9 bases fit TRBD1. Trimming removed 3 bases from V and 13 bases from J; junction bases left unmatched: 4. The CDR3 loop spans 13 amino acids. Germline V gene sequence: CDR1 SGHTA, CDR2 FQGNSA. The CDR3 loop reads CASSFGTGSPLHF. DNA for the CDR3: TGTGCCAGCAGCTTTGGGACAGGGAGTCCCCTCCACTTT.

The sample holds a few counts of this clonotype. This sequence joins TRBV5-1 and TRBJ2-7; 7 bases match TRBD2. The CDR3 sequence is 14 residues long. CDR1 is SGHRS, CDR2 YFSETQ, per germline. V was pared by 4 bases and J by 3 bases, with 7 bases of the junction left unmatched. The CDR3: CASSPSGDGYEQYF. DNA of the CDR3: TGCGCCAGCAGCCCTAGCGGAGATGGCTACGAGCAGTACTTC.

The CDR3, as DNA: TGTGCCAGCAGCTTCCCCGGGACTAGCGGGAGCACAGATACGCAGTATTTT. Encoded protein: CASSFPGTSGSTDTQYF. The rearrangement uses TRBV5-6 and TRBJ2-3; 12 bases are shared with TRBD2. The CDR3 length is 17 residues. Germline V gene sequence: CDR1 SGHDT, CDR2 YYEEEE. Trimming at V came to 2 bases and at J to 0 bases, leaving 4 bases not matched to a gene.